This T cell receptor beta chain was captured in a study of naive and memory T cell subsets. An equimolar mix of two oligonucleotides served as the beta constant-region primer for TRBC1 and TRBC2. The ligated cDNA underwent four PCR rounds using SP2 and nested alpha and beta constant-region primers. Each CDR3 protein is one row after TCRdb ran MiXCR on the UMI-ligation and nested PCR reads. The profile shows 120,000 or so distinct CDR3 sequences, roughly 36% of them singletons. Whole-study findings and limits: Clonotypes are single alpha or beta chains, not paired receptors.

Trimming stripped 4 bases from V and 1 base from J, with 7 bases between. The CDR3 is 13 residues long. Germline assignment: CDR1 MNHEY and CDR2 SVGAGI. Overnight CMV lysate stimulation of fresh PBMCs defined donor CMV status by CD4+ IFNgamma. CD4 T cells were positively selected, then CD8 T cells from the CD4-negative fraction. Cells stained for CD3, CD4, CD8, CD45RA and CD27 were sorted into four subsets. About this clonotype itself: Its antigen remains unknown.

The chain has TRBV6-5 and TRBJ1-1; D not certain. This receptor was taken from a human donor in good health. Material for sequencing was central memory CD4+ T cells from blood. Here the CDR3 DNA reads TGTGCCAGCAGTTTTGGTTCGAACACTGAAGCTTTCTTT. This encodes CASSFGSNTEAFF.